This T cell receptor (beta chain) was documented in a study of cytomegalovirus exposure and HLA in healthy donors. At the level of the study: Early released data comprised around 85 million unique TCRs from HLA-typed donors.

Overall study results and limits: For cytomegalovirus status, the classifier reportedly gave diagnoses with high specificity and sensitivity. Follow-up analysis later connected one missense variant in DCLRE1C with trimming of TCR beta V- and J-genes.

This PCR relied on a set of 60 Vbeta primers and 13 Jbeta primers. Profiled with immunoSEQ multiplex PCR; TCRdb holds only in-frame clones, not every one. Of about 160,000 clones listed, 55% to 80% are singletons. This clone was seen more than once but under ten times. Its antigen is not known. Trimming cost V 4 bases and J 2 bases, with 12 bases left between them. Looked up from germline, CDR1 is SGHNT and CDR2 is YENEEA. The length of the CDR3 is 15 residues. The origin of this receptor is a woman in her sixties or seventies in good health and CMV-seropositive. The gene calls are TRBV11-3 and TRBJ2-1; D is possibly TRBD2 (6 bases). The specimen sequenced was PBMCs. CDR3 DNA: TGTGCCAGCAGCTCGACACGGGAGACCTACAATGAGCAGTTCTTC. Protein: CASSSTRETYNEQFF. The whole variable domain, remainder taken from reference TRBV11-3 and TRBJ2-1, is EAGVVQSPRYKIIEKKQPVAFWCNPISGHNTLYWYLQNLGQGPELLIRYENEEAVDDSQLPKDRFSAERLKGVDSTLKIQPAELGDSAVYLCASSSTRETYNEQFFGPGTRLTVL.